What follows are 30 T cell receptor beta chains derived from one specimen sequenced in a study of blood T cell repertoires in COVID-19. Measured with immunoSEQ multiplex PCR; TCRdb has only the in-frame clones, and not every one. The sample has around 320,000 clones; 65% to 90% are singletons. The material sequenced was peripheral blood. The receptors shown here come from a human donor in a cohort sampled during active COVID-19.

This rearrangement joins TRBV18 to TRBJ2-7; TRBD2 matches at 7 bases. The germline V gene encodes CDR1 KGHSH and CDR2 LQKENI. CDR3 length: 14 residues. Trimming cost V 1 base and J 9 bases; bases outside gene matches: 9. The chain's CDR3 is CASSPLGGTTAQYF. The DNA of the CDR3 is TGTGCCAGCTCACCACTGGGGGGGACGACAGCGCAGTACTTC.

V is TRBV9 and J is TRBJ1-1; D is undetermined. The CDR3 loop spans 13 amino acids. Trimming pared 0 bases from V and 0 bases from J, leaving 3 bases between. Per germline, CDR1 SGDLS and CDR2 YYNGEE. The CDR3 reads CASSVVLNTEAFF. CDR3 nucleotides: TGTGCCAGCAGCGTAGTCTTGAACACTGAAGCTTTCTTT. Variable domain in full (rest from reference TRBV9 and TRBJ1-1): DSGVTQTPKHLITATGQRVTLRCSPRSGDLSVYWYQQSLDQGLQFLIQYYNGEERAKGNILERFSAQQFPDLHSELNLSSLELGDSALYFCASSVVLNTEAFFGQGTRLTVV.

This clone occurred once. The rearrangement uses TRBV7-3 and TRBJ1-5; TRBD1 agrees at 7 bases. With V trimmed by 5 bases and J by 0 bases, 10 bases remained unmatched. Germline lookup yields CDR1 SGHTA and CDR2 FQGTGA. This CDR3 contains 17 residues. The CDR3 DNA reads TGTGCCAGCAGCGATATGGGACAGCTTTATAGCAATCAGCCCCAGCATTTT. Its protein product is CASSDMGQLYSNQPQHF.

The chain has TRBV25-1 and TRBJ1-1; TRBD1 is a possible D gene (5 bases). The CDR3 is 14 amino acids. The V gene lost 6 bases and the J gene lost 5 bases, with 16 bases spanning the gap. Germline V gene lookup returns CDR1 MGHDK and CDR2 SYGVNS. CDR3 region: CASSEEGDKTEAFF. CDR3 nucleotides: TGTGCCAGCAGCGAGGAAGGGGATAAGACTGAAGCTTTCTTT.

This clone came up a few times. The rearrangement links TRBV20-1 to TRBJ2-7; 11 bases line up with TRBD2. The germline V gene has CDR1 DFQATT and CDR2 SNEGSKA (reference sequence). The ends lost 3 bases at V and 3 bases at J; junction bases unmatched: 7. The CDR3 sequence is 15 residues long. DNA for the CDR3: TGCAGTGCTAGTAAAACTAGCGGGGGAGGCTACGAGCAGTACTTC. This encodes CSASKTSGGGYEQYF.

The chain links TRBV2 to TRBJ2-5, with D possibly being TRBD1 (5 bases). Germline V gene sequence: CDR1 SNHLY, CDR2 FYNNEI. This CDR3 comprises 12 residues. The germline V and J ends were trimmed by 5 bases and 5 bases, with 9 bases remaining between them. CDR3 loop: CASSTGTETQYF. DNA of the CDR3: TGTGCCAGCAGTACAGGAACGGAGACCCAGTACTTC.

CDR3 DNA: TGTGCCAGCAGCTTGTTACCGACAGGGCCCCGGTTCGACGAGCAGTACTTC. This codes for CASSLLPTGPRFDEQYF. This chain uses TRBV5-7 with TRBJ2-7; 7 nucleotides line up with TRBD1. TRBV5-7 is an open reading frame whose function is uncertain. V lost 1 base, J lost 5 bases, and 15 bases stayed unmatched. The CDR3 runs to 17 residues.

V gene TRBV5-1 combines with J gene TRBJ2-3; D might be TRBD2 (7 bases). This CDR3 has 15 residues. Trimming took off 0 bases at V and 4 bases at J, with 12 bases between the two ends. The germline CDR1 and CDR2 sequences are SGHRS and YFSETQ. The CDR3 bases are TGCGCCAGCAGCTTGGGCGGGGGCTTCGCAGATACGCAGTATTTT. It specifies CASSLGGGFADTQYF.

The chain uses TRBV6-1 and TRBJ2-6; 7 positions match TRBD1. Trimming cost V 3 bases and J 0 bases; bases outside gene matches: 8. This CDR3 is built from 18 residues. Germline V gives CDR1 MNHNS, CDR2 SASEGT. The CDR3 DNA follows: TGTGCCAGCAGTGAGCAGGCCAGGGGGTCCTCTGGGGCCAACGTCCTGACTTTC. This gives the protein CASSEQARGSSGANVLTF.

Many counts were recorded for this clone. The chain joins TRBV19 to TRBJ1-1; D is unresolved. Trimming shortened V by 0 bases and J by 4 bases, and 15 bases separated the two germline ends. The CDR3 runs to 16 residues. The germline V gene encodes CDR1 LNHDA and CDR2 SQIVND (reference sequence). Written as DNA, the CDR3 is TGTGCCAGTAGTATAGATCCAGACCCAGCGGGCACTGAAGCTTTCTTT. As protein: CASSIDPDPAGTEAFF.

The chain combines TRBV6-2 or TRBV6-3 with TRBJ1-4; 8 bases are shared with TRBD1. J gave up 6 bases and V 5 bases, and 14 bases lay outside the gene matches. The length of the CDR3 is 17 residues. Germline V gives CDR1 MNHEY, CDR2 SVGEGT. The CDR3 sequence: CASSGAGGADHYEKLFF. The CDR3 nucleotides read TGTGCCAGCAGTGGGGCAGGGGGCGCAGACCACTATGAAAAACTGTTTTTT.

The genes are TRBV5-1 and TRBJ1-6; TRBD1 matches 9 bases. V gave up 4 bases and J gave up 8 bases; unmatched junction bases: 7. Germline-derived CDR1 and CDR2 are SGHRS and YFSETQ. The CDR3 is made up of 15 amino acids. This CDR3 is CASSLPGTGYSPLHF. For the CDR3, the DNA is TGCGCCAGCAGCCTTCCCGGGACAGGGTATTCACCCCTCCACTTT.

This clone showed up just a few times. The chain has TRBV19 and TRBJ2-7; 7 nucleotides line up with TRBD2. The junction had 0 bases not matched to a gene; V was cut back by 3 bases and J by 1 base. CDR3 length: 13 residues. From germline, CDR1 is LNHDA and CDR2 SQIVND (reference sequence). In nucleotides, the CDR3 is TGTGCCAGTAGTATCGGGGGGTCCTACGAGCAGTACTTC. Its protein is CASSIGGSYEQYF.

The chain carries TRBV6-1 and TRBJ2-7, with 9 bases identical to TRBD2. The J segment lost 3 bases and the V segment lost 2 bases, leaving 11 bases of the junction unmatched. The CDR3 totals 17 residues. In germline, CDR1 is MNHNS, CDR2 SASEGT. CDR3 loop: CASSEIAQAGGHYEQYF. The CDR3 DNA is TGTGCCAGCAGTGAAATCGCCCAGGCGGGGGGGCACTACGAGCAGTACTTC.

This clone was picked up a small number of times. The chain uses TRBV6-5 and TRBJ2-3; 8 nucleotides line up with TRBD1. Trimming cost V 6 bases and J 6 bases; bases outside gene matches: 8. The germline CDR1 and CDR2 sequences are MNHEY and SVGAGI. The CDR3 has 14 residues. DNA of the CDR3: TGTGCCAGCAGGCCAGGGGGCGATTTGGATACGCAGTATTTT. Protein sequence: CASRPGGDLDTQYF.

The chain couples TRBV6-6 to TRBJ1-5; 7 bases map to TRBD1. Trimming cost V 5 bases and J 4 bases; bases outside gene matches: 2. Germline-derived CDR1 and CDR2 are MNHNY and SVGAGI (reference sequence). The CDR3 has 13 residues. The CDR3 region has the DNA TGTGCCAGCAGTAACAGGGGTAATCAGCCCCAGCATTTT. As protein: CASSNRGNQPQHF.

The chain joins TRBV10-3 to TRBJ2-7; 10 nucleotides match TRBD2. CDR1 ENHRY and CDR2 SYGVKD come from the germline V gene. V shed 2 bases and J 3 bases; nucleotides not matched to a gene: 1. This CDR3 is 14 amino acids long. For the CDR3, the DNA is TGTGCCATCAGTGAGGTAGCGGGGGGCTACGAGCAGTACTTC. It is translated as CAISEVAGGYEQYF.

The chain joins TRBV19 to TRBJ2-3, with D possibly matching TRBD2 (6 bases). Trimming took off 5 bases at V and 2 bases at J, with 11 bases between the two ends. The CDR3 covers 14 residues. Looked up from germline, CDR1 is LNHDA and CDR2 is SQIVND (reference sequence). In nucleotides, the CDR3 is TGTGCCAGTAGTCCACGGCGGGACACAGATACGCAGTATTTT. This codes for CASSPRRDTDTQYF.

The chain couples TRBV4-1 to TRBJ2-7, with D possibly being TRBD1 (6 bases). The CDR3 runs 15 residues. V was pared by 4 bases and J by 4 bases, with 17 bases between. Germline V gene lookup returns CDR1 MGHRA and CDR2 YSYEKL. CDR3 DNA sequence: TGCGCCAGCAGCCCCTACACAGGGTTATGGTACGAGCAGTACTTC. Protein sequence: CASSPYTGLWYEQYF.

CDR3 sequence reads: CAWSTGGKEKLFF. The CDR3 DNA follows: TGTGCCTGGTCGACAGGGGGGAAAGAAAAACTGTTTTTT. The gene calls are TRBV30 and TRBJ1-4; 9 positions match TRBD1. Germline lookup yields CDR1 GTSNPN and CDR2 SVGIG (reference sequence). The CDR3 extends over 13 amino acids. The ends lost 5 bases at V and 8 bases at J; junction bases unmatched: 6.

The chain couples TRBV28 to TRBJ2-4, with 7 bases lining up with TRBD2. Germline lookup yields CDR1 MDHEN and CDR2 SYDVKM. This CDR3 is built from 17 residues. V gave up 5 bases and J gave up 2 bases; unmatched junction bases: 12. Here the CDR3 DNA reads TGTGCCAGCAGTGGGGGAGGGACGATGATTCCCAAAAACATTCAGTACTTC. Translation gives CASSGGGTMIPKNIQYF.

V and J are TRBV10-2 and TRBJ1-5, with a weak D call TRBD1 (6 bases). The V end was cut by 6 bases, the J end by 3 bases, with 15 bases between. The CDR3 length is 15 residues. Germline values: CDR1 WSHSY, CDR2 SAAADI. The CDR3 protein is CASRGGGGNNQPQHF. The CDR3 bases are TGCGCCAGCAGGGGGGGCGGGGGTAACAATCAGCCCCAGCATTTT.

V is TRBV7-3 and J is TRBJ2-1, with 10 bases aligning to TRBD2. The CDR3 totals 15 residues. V dropped 5 bases and J dropped 10; count of bases not matched to a gene: 11. Per germline, CDR1 SGHTA and CDR2 FQGTGA. The CDR3 here is CASSLLAGAQGEQFF. The CDR3 nucleotides read TGTGCCAGCAGCCTGCTAGCGGGGGCGCAGGGGGAGCAGTTCTTC.

V is TRBV19 and J is TRBJ1-2; D unresolved. V lost 3 bases, J lost 8 bases, and 7 bases lay in between. The CDR3 runs 11 residues. The germline V gene has CDR1 LNHDA and CDR2 SQIVND (reference sequence). The DNA for the CDR3 is TGTGCCAGTAGTATGTCTACCGGCTACACCTTC. Residues: CASSMSTGYTF. Variable domain in full (rest from reference TRBV19 and TRBJ1-2): DGGITQSPKYLFRKEGQNVTLSCEQNLNHDAMYWYRQDPGQGLRLIYYSQIVNDFQKGDIAEGYSVSREKKESFPLTVTSAQKNPTAFYLCASSMSTGYTFGSGTRLTVV.

V usage is TRBV7-8 and J usage is TRBJ2-7, with D unresolved. From germline, CDR1 is SGHVS and CDR2 FQNEAQ. This CDR3 spans 18 amino acids. Trimming left V 1 base short and J 1 base short, with 20 bases between. Here the CDR3 DNA reads TGTGCCAGCAGCTTAGGTTACATCGGCACAGTCACTTCCTACGAGCAGTACTTC. It translates to CASSLGYIGTVTSYEQYF.

DNA of the CDR3: TGTGCCAGCAGCTGGCTAGCGGGGAGAGGCACAGATACGCAGTATTTT. It specifies CASSWLAGRGTDTQYF. The V gene is TRBV5-4, the J gene TRBJ2-3; 9 bases fit TRBD2. V shed 3 bases, J shed 1 base, and the junction held 6 bases outside the gene matches. This CDR3 has 16 amino acids. Germline CDR1 is SGHNT and CDR2 is YYREEE (reference sequence).

The chain uses TRBV3-1 (or the pseudogene TRBV3-2) and TRBJ1-5; no clear D gene. The ends were cut back, 1 base at V and 0 bases at J, with 4 bases in the middle. The CDR3 covers 14 residues. CDR1 is LGHDT and CDR2 is YNNKEL in the germline V gene (reference sequence). The CDR3 reads CASSQGNSNQPQHF. The DNA of the CDR3 is TGTGCCAGCAGCCAAGGTAATAGCAATCAGCCCCAGCATTTT.

V is TRBV7-2 and J is TRBJ2-1; weak D call: TRBD2 (5 bases). Trimming removed 4 bases from V and 1 base from J, with 8 bases in between. The CDR3 contains 14 residues. Germline V CDR1 and CDR2: SGHTA, FQGNSA. The DNA of the CDR3 is TGTGCCAGCAGCTATAGAGGGTCCTACAATGAGCAGTTCTTC. This encodes CASSYRGSYNEQFF.

The rearrangement joins TRBV27 to TRBJ1-2; D perhaps matches TRBD1 (6 bases). Trimming left V 6 bases short and J 8 bases short, with 25 bases between. The CDR3 runs 16 residues. Germline V gene data show CDR1 as MNHEY and CDR2 as SMNVEV (reference sequence). CDR3 nucleotides: TGTGCCAGCAGCCTAACGATACCGACAGGCATTACCGGCTACACCTTC. It encodes CASSLTIPTGITGYTF.

The rearrangement uses TRBV5-4 and TRBJ1-4; TRBD1 matches 8 bases. This CDR3 contains 12 residues. Losses at the gene ends were 4 bases for V and 12 bases for J; bases not matched to a gene: 5. Germline V lookup: CDR1 SGHNT, CDR2 YYREEE (reference sequence). As DNA, the CDR3 is TGTGCCAGCAGCGCCGGACAGGGCGAACTGTTTTTT. It codes for CASSAGQGELFF.